Below, one T cell receptor (beta chain) is given with its context. The antigen is undetermined. The CDR3 consists of 13 residues. Germline V CDR1 and CDR2: SQVTM, ANQGSEA. V lost 5 bases and J lost 3; bases outside the gene matches: 2. The record originates from a study of CD8+ T cells in alopecia areata. Study-wide background: It was 6 to 18 months of tofacitinib, and then there were 6 months off drug. General observations from the study: Across lesional scalp, and particularly alopecia totalis/universalis, clonality surpassed that of normal scalp.

cDNA prepared by RNA extraction and subsequent reverse transcription served as the template for sequencing. Assay used: immunoSEQ multiplex PCR; TCRdb lists only in-frame clones, some missing. The sample holds a few hundred thousand clones, roughly 69% seen once. This chain connects TRBV29-1 to TRBJ2-5; the match to TRBD2 covers 11 bases. The receptor was isolated from a human donor with alopecia areata. The sequencing here drew on CD4+ T cells sorted from blood, taken at week 0. CDR3 nucleotide sequence: TGCAGCGTTATACTAGCGGGGGAAGAGACCCAGTACTTC. This encodes CSVILAGEETQYF.